The source of this T cell receptor beta chain is a study of cytomegalovirus exposure and HLA in healthy donors (dated by TCRdb to 2017 to 2019). Notes on the research overall: An earlier analysis of 587 of the donors reported over 250 Gb of sequence data and roughly 120 million unique TCR beta sequences obtained from roughly 170 million T cells. An early release covering just under 650 HLA-typed donors comprised approximately 290 gigabases of sequencing data and around 80 million unique TCR sequences. Of the approximately 400 genotyped donors, over 70% fell in the genetic ancestry cluster associated with self-reported Caucasian donors. The aim of the study was to test whether cataloging public T cell receptors could identify signatures of past pathogen exposure. The study profiled the T cell repertoires of fewer than 850 subjects by immunosequencing and related them to cytomegalovirus serostatus. Along with the approximately 700-subject first cohort, a separate validation cohort of about 110 different subjects was used. High-throughput TCR immunosequencing, statistical association of individual TCRs with disease status, and machine learning were combined to predict cytomegalovirus infection status. A later analysis re-examined previously published TCR beta repertoires from just over 650 donors and added high-resolution HLA genotyping to investigate patterns of TCR occurrence. The later analysis used no new phenotypic data to find candidate immune exposures, relying instead on TCR beta sequences and their occurrence across donors. An earlier analysis of around 640 of the donors used high-throughput TCR beta sequencing to judge whether each TCR beta V gene segment behaved as functional or pseudogenic. Donor age, sex, ethnicity and CMV serostatus were compiled together with the repertoire data. In a later genetic analysis, genome-wide SNP genotypes for about three fifths of the 666 donors were used, and that subset was treated as a discovery cohort. Every repertoire in the discovery cohort had been generated on one and the same sequencing platform. Class I and class II HLA loci were covered by the typing at four-digit resolution. Typing coverage differed by locus: A, B, C, DRB1 and DQB1 were typed in roughly 620-640 donors, DQA1 in about 500, DPA1 in around 610, and DPB1 in roughly 470. Roughly 5 DR-DQ haplotypes were handled as single units for association and clustering, since linkage in the cohort was strong. Across approximately 400 genotyped donors of the cohort, an average of about 240,000 unique TCR beta nucleotide sequences per donor were sequenced, and approximately 19% of those sequences were non-productive.

The cohort consisted of approximately 690 healthy bone marrow donors. At the time of sampling, every cohort member was nominally healthy, though immune exposures that went unrecorded were likely present. The donor tested CMV seropositive and was one of the 289 seropositive cohort members. Each donor provided a peripheral blood sample, and peripheral blood mononuclear cells were used for TCR beta sequencing. Genomic DNA was extracted from the blood cell samples with the Qiagen DNeasy Blood Extraction Kit. The paper as a whole reports these results and caveats: Because HLA typing was missing for some donors at each locus, association tests included only the typed subset. Specific HLA alleles were associated with 15,000 to 20,000 TCR beta sequences at a false discovery rate of 0.05 in a later analysis. In vitro tests confirmed that a few of the cytomegalovirus-associated TCR beta chains recognize cytomegalovirus antigens. Broadly in line with IMGT annotations, most TCR beta V segments showed up in productive rearrangements about 87% or about 30% of the time in an earlier analysis of approximately 640 of the donors. Some IMGT-functional V segments, including TRBV6-2 and TRBV6-3, could not be distinguished by the 87-base-pair reads and were therefore excluded. According to a later analysis, most CMV-associated TCR beta chains appeared to be HLA-restricted, and the HLA associations seemed to be driven largely by CMV exposure. The authors suggested that the approach could potentially be generalized to other disease states and immunological phenotypes. In a later analysis, several top co-occurrence clusters were reported to appear linked to parvovirus B19, influenza, CMV and Epstein-Barr virus. A group of highly shared sequence variants was considered likely to be a technical artifact of the sequencing pipeline. Linkage disequilibrium might explain the correlated functional status among segregating V segments, but an unknown experimental factor could not be excluded. In a later analysis, the rate of TCR association differed among HLA loci, with DRB1 alleles having the most associated TCRs and HLA-C alleles having the fewest. A later genetic analysis reported fewer N-insertions in productive TCRs among donors in an Asian-associated ancestry cluster than the roughly 670-donor mean. Most TCR sequences were observed very rarely across donors, whereas some public TCRs were present in many individuals. Because counts were too low, 15 to 20 rarely observed V segments, including chromosome 9 orphons, were left out of the earlier analysis of roughly 600 of the donors. The only immune exposure information available for the cohort was CMV serostatus. A later genetic analysis associated a missense DCLRE1C variant with V-gene and J-gene trimming of TCR beta chains, and an independent cohort replicated the association. In a later analysis, HLA-associated TCR beta chains showed more clonal expansion and lower generation probabilities than non-associated chains that were equally common. A further reported finding was that TCR beta sequences accurately predicted the HLA-A and HLA-B alleles for most subjects in the first cohort. Strong co-occurrence of HLA alleles, especially DR and DQ, made assigning TCR associations to individual alleles difficult. The presence/absence analyses assumed that sequencing depth was roughly uniform across donors, and that assumption may not be true. In the study, around 150 TCR beta chains were listed as associated with cytomegalovirus. The cohort was sequenced for TCR beta chains only, and without alpha or paired-chain data the features that could be detected were limited. The classifier was reported to diagnose cytomegalovirus status with high specificity and sensitivity in both the original cohort and the validation cohort.

As for this clone: Its specific antigen is unknown. No base qualities exist here, and no much larger clone lies one base off it.

Library preparation employed the immunoSEQ multiplex PCR assay. A mixture of 60 forward primers for TCR Vbeta segments and 13 reverse primers for TCR Jbeta segments was used in the multiplex PCR. Amplification of the CDR3 region of rearranged TCR beta genes was performed with a multiplex PCR assay on genomic DNA. The Illumina HiSeq System was used to sequence the amplified TCR beta libraries as 87-base-pair reads. Processing in the source paper ran as follows. In a later analysis, tens of millions of unique TCR beta chains were counted across the approximately 670 repertoires, and approximately 11 million of these chains were shared by at least two donors. A nearest-neighbor algorithm error-corrected the raw reads and collapsed the reads into unique sequences, merging closely related sequences to remove PCR and sequencing errors. Alignment of CDR3 sequences to IMGT reference sequences was used to assign V, D and J gene segments. For a sequence to be retained, a match of at least six nucleotides to both a V gene segment and a J gene segment was required. A rearrangement counted as productive if the CDR3 had no stop codons and remained in frame with V and J, and every other rearrangement counted as non-productive. Following IMGT convention, CDR3 was defined as the stretch from the second conserved V-encoded cysteine to the conserved J-encoded phenylalanine. In an earlier analysis of around 600 of the donors, sequences lacking an unambiguous match to a single V gene segment were excluded. In an earlier analysis of approximately 550 of the donors, V segments were called functional above 56.7% productive rearrangements and were called segregating when the between-donor standard deviation exceeded 5%. A statistical classification framework was built to diagnose cytomegalovirus status from the catalog of TCR beta chain sequences. In a later analysis, TCR nucleotide sequences were compared against IMGT/GENE-DB human TR gene sequences so that V and J genes could be assigned. In a later analysis, CDR3 sequences and most-parsimonious VDJ recombination scenarios were assigned using the TCRdist pipeline. In a later analysis, each TCR beta chain was defined by its CDR3 amino acid sequence together with its V-gene family, and reads without a unique V-gene family were excluded. In a later analysis, nearly 600 highly shared, low-generation-probability nucleotide sequences were removed to address suspected cross-contamination and a sequencing artifact. A later analysis calculated a clonal expansion index for each public chain from normalized within-repertoire ranks of inferred template counts. In a later analysis, generation probabilities were computed using a VDJ recombination model fitted to out-of-frame rearrangements, and the results were checked against IGoR. A later analysis scored TCR-TCR, TCR-HLA and TCR-CMV co-occurrence with hypergeometric tests, applying a repertoire-size bias correction to TCR pairs. In a later analysis, false discovery rates were estimated by permuting HLA or CMV assignments 20 times. In a later analysis, co-occurring TCRs were grouped with DBSCAN, and TCRdist sequence similarity was added when clustering was performed within HLA-allele-positive subsets. Co-occurrence clustering excluded repertoires with fewer than 30,000 or more than 120,000 public chains, plus five with anomalous nucleotide sharing. TCRdb obtained this table from immuneACCESS and retained in-frame rearrangements with V and J assigned. These tables miss some clones; where compared with another copy, unresolved V genes account for less than half of the shortfall, and the remainder is unexplained. The DNA gave D and trimming, while V, J and clone size come from that table. In all, the sample holds some 130,000 clones, and 75% to 85% of those were seen once. 5% to 7% of the sample is in the top ten clones.

Inclusive of the bounding cysteine and phenylalanine, the CDR3 is 14 residues long. Only the CDR3 portion is preserved as DNA: 42 bases, with reading frame beginning at the first base. Trimmed from V: 4 bases; trimmed from J: 2 bases; junction bases lacking a gene match: 4. The germline V gene specifies MNHNS as CDR1 and SASEGT as CDR2. The V gene is TRBV6-1 and the J gene is TRBJ1-2, with TRBD1 identical over 7 junction bases. The sequence was obtained from a woman aged 40 to 50 in good health and CMV-seropositive. Sequences were obtained from PBMCs. In nucleotide form, the sequence is TGTGCCAGCAGTGCTACAGGGGAAAACTATGGCTACACCTTC. Translated, this gives CASSATGENYGYTF.